Presented here are 24 T cell receptor beta chains from one specimen sequenced in a study of blood T cell repertoires in COVID-19. TCRdb keeps only in-frame clones here, not all; method: immunoSEQ multiplex PCR. The table includes 160,000 or so clones, roughly 87% detected once. Sequencing used PBMCs or T cells enriched from blood (not recorded which). These TCRs come from a human donor with acute COVID-19. The donor label of this sample is uncertain.

V is TRBV27 and J is TRBJ2-5, with 8 bases matching TRBD1. CDR1 and CDR2 (germline): MNHEY, SMNVEV (reference sequence). The CDR3 runs to 17 residues. Unmatched junction bases numbered 16, after V lost 5 bases and J lost 5 bases. The CDR3 protein is CASSPSDRGVNFETQYF. The CDR3, as DNA: TGTGCCAGCAGTCCGTCCGACAGGGGAGTTAATTTTGAGACCCAGTACTTC.

The gene calls are TRBV5-1 and TRBJ2-1, with D maybe TRBD1 (5 bases). CDR1 and CDR2 (germline): SGHRS, YFSETQ. Trimming shortened V by 0 bases and J by 2 bases, and 9 bases separated the two germline ends. The CDR3 extends over 15 amino acids. The CDR3 nucleotides are TGCGCCAGCAGCTTGGGACAGCTAGCCTACAATGAGCAGTTCTTC. Encoded protein: CASSLGQLAYNEQFF.

This chain links TRBV7-3 with TRBJ1-2; 11 bases are shared with TRBD1. The CDR3 extends over 15 amino acids. The germline gives CDR1 SGHTA, CDR2 FQGTGA. J was trimmed by 4 bases and V by 6 bases; bases with no gene match: 7. CDR3 sequence reads: CASSGQGASVYGYTF. The DNA of the CDR3 is TGTGCCAGCAGTGGACAGGGGGCATCCGTCTATGGCTACACCTTC.

This sequence joins TRBV5-5 and TRBJ1-5, with D perhaps matching TRBD1 (5 bases). This CDR3 is 15 amino acids long. CDR1 is SGHKS, CDR2 YYEKEE, per germline (reference sequence). V was shortened by 5 bases and J by 2 bases, with 14 bases between the two germline ends. The CDR3 reads CASSSGRDGNQPQHF. As DNA, the CDR3 is TGTGCCAGCAGTTCAGGGCGGGATGGCAATCAGCCCCAGCATTTT.

CDR3 amino acids: CASSQSLGQGPYEAFF. DNA for the CDR3: TGTGCCAGCAGCCAGTCCTTGGGACAGGGGCCCTATGAAGCTTTCTTT. The J gene is TRBJ1-1, the V gene TRBV7-2, with 10 bases fitting TRBD1. After removal of 5 bases from V and 7 bases from J, the junction contained 13 bases not matched to a gene. This CDR3 is built from 16 residues. Germline assignment: CDR1 SGHTA and CDR2 FQGNSA.

In DNA form, the CDR3 reads TGCGCCAGCGGCGGGACAGAGAACACCGGGGAGCTGTTTTTT. The encoded protein is CASGGTENTGELFF. The chain carries TRBV5-1 and TRBJ2-2, with D tentatively TRBD1 (7 bases). The germline V gene has CDR1 SGHRS and CDR2 YFSETQ. The CDR3 loop spans 14 amino acids. V was trimmed by 7 bases and J by 1 base, leaving 11 bases between them.

The sample holds one count of this clone. V and J are TRBV19 and TRBJ2-7; 8 bases line up with TRBD1. The ends lost 3 bases at V and 4 bases at J; junction bases unmatched: 8. The CDR3 is made up of 15 amino acids. CDR1 is LNHDA, CDR2 SQIVND, per germline (reference sequence). Here the CDR3 reads CASSMALDRGYEQYF. The CDR3 DNA reads TGTGCCAGTAGTATGGCCCTCGACAGGGGTTACGAGCAGTACTTC.

J is TRBJ1-1 and V is TRBV2; TRBD1 aligns across 7 bases. The CDR3 sequence is 15 residues long. Per germline, CDR1 SNHLY and CDR2 FYNNEI. Unmatched junction bases numbered 3, after V lost 2 bases and J lost 0 bases. The CDR3 nucleotides read TGTGCCAGCAGTGAACCGGGACAGATGAACACTGAAGCTTTCTTT. Amino acid sequence: CASSEPGQMNTEAFF.

The chain employs TRBV30 and TRBJ2-1, with 11 bases lining up with TRBD2. The ends lost 4 bases at V and 5 bases at J; junction bases unmatched: 4. This CDR3 contains 14 residues. The germline V gene has CDR1 GTSNPN and CDR2 SVGIG (reference sequence). The CDR3 DNA reads TGTGCCTGGACCGGGACTAGCGGCAACAATGAGCAGTTCTTC. It translates to CAWTGTSGNNEQFF.

The chain carries TRBV3-1 (or the pseudogene TRBV3-2) and TRBJ2-5, with D tentatively TRBD1 (5 bases). This CDR3 is 14 amino acids long. From germline, CDR1 is LGHDT and CDR2 YNNKEL (reference sequence). V was pared by 4 bases and J by 2 bases, with 11 bases between. The CDR3 loop is CASSLDSLQETQYF. CDR3 coding DNA: TGTGCCAGCAGCCTCGACAGCTTACAAGAGACCCAGTACTTC.

The chain links TRBV7-2 to TRBJ1-5; 7 positions match TRBD1. V was clipped by 1 base and J by 2 bases; unmatched bases: 8. Germline CDR1 and CDR2: SGHTA and FQGNSA. The CDR3 totals 17 residues. The chain's CDR3 is CASSLVGRGIGNQPQHF. Written as DNA, the CDR3 is TGTGCCAGCAGCTTAGTAGGCAGGGGGATCGGCAATCAGCCCCAGCATTTT.

This clone appeared a few times. The chain couples TRBV4-2 to TRBJ2-5; 10 nucleotides match TRBD2. The length of the CDR3 is 17 residues. The V gene end was trimmed by 0 bases and the J gene end by 2 bases; junction bases not matched to a gene: 6. Germline CDR1 LGHNA, CDR2 YNFKEQ. Here the CDR3 reads CASSQEGQRGGQETQYF. For the CDR3, the DNA is TGTGCCAGCAGCCAAGAAGGGCAGCGGGGGGGTCAAGAGACCCAGTACTTC.

The chain has TRBV21-1 and TRBJ1-5. TRBV21-1 is a pseudogene locus. The CDR3 sequence is 17 residues long. The CDR3 sequence is CASSKARVTYSNQPQHF. CDR3 in DNA: TGTGCCAGCAGCAAAGCGAGGGTTACTTATAGCAATCAGCCCCAGCATTTT.

The chain uses TRBV7-3 and TRBJ1-1; 9 nucleotides align to TRBD1. Trimming at V came to 5 bases and at J to 6 bases, leaving 7 bases not matched to a gene. This CDR3 contains 14 residues. Per the germline V gene, CDR1 is SGHTA and CDR2 is FQGTGA. CDR3 region: CASSDGQGTAEAFF. CDR3 DNA: TGTGCCAGCAGCGACGGACAGGGGACCGCTGAAGCTTTCTTT.

This clone has more than one count but fewer than ten. This chain joins TRBV30 and TRBJ1-2; tentative D call: TRBD1 (6 bases). The CDR3 has 13 amino acids. The V end was cut by 3 bases, the J end by 4 bases, with 12 bases between. Germline V gives CDR1 GTSNPN, CDR2 SVGIG (reference sequence). The CDR3 nucleotides are TGTGCCTGGAGGAGGGCAGGGGTCTATGGCTACACCTTC. It translates to CAWRRAGVYGYTF.

This chain uses TRBV28 with TRBJ1-2; D may be TRBD1 (5 bases). CDR3 length: 12 amino acids. Trimming shortened V by 3 bases and J by 8 bases, and 10 bases separated the two germline ends. Germline V gives CDR1 MDHEN, CDR2 SYDVKM. The chain's CDR3 is CASSFRRGGYTF. The CDR3 nucleotides read TGTGCCAGCAGTTTCCGCCGGGGGGGCTACACCTTC.

This clone appeared once. The J gene is TRBJ2-4, the V gene TRBV6-5, with D possibly being TRBD1 (6 bases). The germline V gene has CDR1 MNHEY and CDR2 SVGAGI. Between the trimmed V and J ends, which lost 2 bases and 0 bases, there was a span of 11 bases. The length of the CDR3 is 16 residues. The CDR3 loop reads CASSYEGQLAKNIQYF. CDR3 nucleotides: TGTGCCAGCAGTTACGAAGGACAGCTAGCCAAAAACATTCAGTACTTC.

The rearrangement joins TRBV12-3 or TRBV12-4 to TRBJ2-5; perhaps TRBD1 as D (7 bases). The V end was cut by 6 bases, the J end by 6 bases, with 14 bases between. This CDR3 spans 13 amino acids. The CDR3 region is CASSLTGRQTQYF. CDR3 nucleotide sequence: TGTGCCAGCAGCCTGACAGGGAGGCAGACCCAGTACTTC.

The chain combines TRBV5-5 with TRBJ2-7, with a weak D call TRBD1 (5 bases). Trimming cost V 4 bases and J 7 bases, with 12 bases left between them. This CDR3 is built from 12 residues. Germline V lookup: CDR1 SGHKS, CDR2 YYEKEE (reference sequence). CDR3 residues: CASSPDRREQYF. CDR3 nucleotides: TGTGCCAGCAGCCCAGACAGACGGGAGCAGTACTTC.

This chain uses TRBV5-1 with TRBJ2-5; 7 bases match TRBD2. The J segment lost 4 bases and the V segment lost 4 bases, leaving 4 bases of the junction unmatched. The CDR3 length is 13 residues. Germline V lookup: CDR1 SGHRS, CDR2 YFSETQ. This CDR3 is CASSRTGGETQYF. The CDR3 nucleotides read TGCGCCAGCAGCCGGACGGGGGGAGAGACCCAGTACTTC. Based on the CDR3 plus reference TRBV5-1 and TRBJ2-5, the full variable domain is KAGVTQTPRYLIKTRGQQVTLSCSPISGHRSVSWYQQTPGQGLQFLFEYFSETQRNKGNFPGRFSGRQFSNSRSEMNVSTLELGDSALYLCASSRTGGETQYFGPGTRLLVL.

This clone was seen only a few times. A junction end diverges from the germline sequence, so it may reflect a read error. This chain connects TRBV28 to TRBJ1-2; 7 positions match TRBD1. Germline-derived CDR1 and CDR2 are MDHEN and SYDVKM. This CDR3 has 16 residues. The CDR3 region is CASSLQALGQLYGHTF. CDR3 bases: TGTGCCAGCAGTTTACAAGCCCTGGGACAGTTGTATGGCCACACCTTC.

The V call is TRBV2, the J call TRBJ1-2; 10 positions match TRBD1. Germline V gene data show CDR1 as SNHLY and CDR2 as FYNNEI. J lost 4 bases, V lost 0 bases, and 11 bases had no gene match. This CDR3 region has 18 residues. The CDR3 sequence: CASSEALRTGTGVYGYTF. The CDR3, as DNA: TGTGCCAGCAGTGAAGCGCTCCGCACCGGGACAGGGGTCTATGGCTACACCTTC.

The chain has TRBV27 and TRBJ2-7; a possible D gene is TRBD2 (5 bases). The germline gives CDR1 MNHEY, CDR2 SMNVEV (reference sequence). Between the trimmed V and J ends, which lost 5 bases and 2 bases, there was a span of 13 bases. The CDR3 loop spans 14 amino acids. CDR3 sequence (DNA): TGTGCCAGCAGTCCCCCGGGGAAGACCTACGAGCAGTACTTC. This sequence encodes CASSPPGKTYEQYF.

This rearrangement joins TRBV9 to TRBJ2-2; weak D call: TRBD1 (6 bases). The CDR3 totals 15 residues. Trimming took 4 bases from V and 1 from J, leaving 11 bases between them. Germline V gene sequence: CDR1 SGDLS, CDR2 YYNGEE. The CDR3 sequence: CASSSRQENTGELFF. The CDR3 nucleotides are TGTGCCAGCAGCTCACGACAGGAGAACACCGGGGAGCTGTTTTTT.